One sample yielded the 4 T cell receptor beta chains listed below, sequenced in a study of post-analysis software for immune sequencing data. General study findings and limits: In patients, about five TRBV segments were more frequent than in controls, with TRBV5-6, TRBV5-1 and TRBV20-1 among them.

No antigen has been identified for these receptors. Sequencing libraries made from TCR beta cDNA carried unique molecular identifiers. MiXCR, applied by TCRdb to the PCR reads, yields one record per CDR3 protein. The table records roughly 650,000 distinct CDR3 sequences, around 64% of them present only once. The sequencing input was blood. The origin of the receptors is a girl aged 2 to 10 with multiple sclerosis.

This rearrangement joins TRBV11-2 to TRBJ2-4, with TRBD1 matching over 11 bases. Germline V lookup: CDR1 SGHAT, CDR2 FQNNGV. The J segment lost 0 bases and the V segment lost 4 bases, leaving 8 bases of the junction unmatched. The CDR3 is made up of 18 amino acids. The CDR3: CASSWDRGDTRAKNIQYF. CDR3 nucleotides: TGTGCCAGCAGCTGGGACAGGGGGGACACCCGAGCCAAAAACATTCAGTACTTC.

CDR3 protein: CASSRRARTSIYNEQFF. For the CDR3, the DNA is TGTGCCAGCAGCCGTAGAGCCCGGACTAGCATCTACAATGAGCAGTTCTTC. V gene TRBV7-2 combines with J gene TRBJ2-1; TRBD2 aligns across 8 bases. Germline CDR1 reads SGHTA; CDR2 reads FQGNSA. Unmatched junction bases numbered 12, after V lost 5 bases and J lost 3 bases. CDR3 length equals 17 residues.

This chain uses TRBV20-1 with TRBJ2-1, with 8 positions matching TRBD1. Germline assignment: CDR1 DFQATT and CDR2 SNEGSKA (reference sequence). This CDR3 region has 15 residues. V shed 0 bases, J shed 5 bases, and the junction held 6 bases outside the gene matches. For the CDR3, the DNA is TGCAGTGCTAGAGATTTTCAGGGGGCCGACAATGAGCAGTTCTTC. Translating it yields CSARDFQGADNEQFF.

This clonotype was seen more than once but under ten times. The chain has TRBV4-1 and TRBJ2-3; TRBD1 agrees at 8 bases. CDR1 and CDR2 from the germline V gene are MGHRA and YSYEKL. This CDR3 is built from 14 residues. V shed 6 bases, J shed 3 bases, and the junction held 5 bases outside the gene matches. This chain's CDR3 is CASRYGQGTDTQYF. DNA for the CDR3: TGCGCCAGCAGATACGGACAGGGAACAGATACGCAGTATTTT.